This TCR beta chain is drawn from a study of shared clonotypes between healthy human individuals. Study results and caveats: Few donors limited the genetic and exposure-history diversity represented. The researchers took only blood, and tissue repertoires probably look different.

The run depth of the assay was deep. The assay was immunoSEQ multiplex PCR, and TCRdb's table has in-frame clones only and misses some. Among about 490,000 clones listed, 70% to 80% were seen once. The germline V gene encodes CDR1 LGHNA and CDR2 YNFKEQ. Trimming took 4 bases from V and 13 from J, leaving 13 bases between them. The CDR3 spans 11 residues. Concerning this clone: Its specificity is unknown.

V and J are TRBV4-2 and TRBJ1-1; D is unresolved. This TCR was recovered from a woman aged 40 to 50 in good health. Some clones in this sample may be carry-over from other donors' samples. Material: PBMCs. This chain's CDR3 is CASSPRHLVFF. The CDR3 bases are TGTGCCAGCAGCCCTCGGCATCTCGTTTTCTTT.